This T cell receptor (beta chain) stems from a study of identical twins. TCRdb re-derived calls from the 5' RACE reads in MiXCR, one entry per CDR3 protein. The table has about 720,000 distinct CDR3 sequences, 18% seen once. CDR1 is MNHEY, CDR2 SMNVEV, per germline (reference sequence). The germline V and J ends were trimmed by 6 bases and 7 bases, with 16 bases remaining between them. The CDR3 extends over 14 amino acids. This clonotype was detected a few times. The sample was also linked to a second study, of T cells expressing NK-cell markers.

The origin of this receptor is a woman aged 18-29 years in good health. V is TRBV27 and J is TRBJ2-1; D gene unclear. The sequenced material came from PBMCs. The CDR3 spells CASSSLGPWNEQFF. The CDR3 nucleotides read TGTGCCAGCAGCAGCCTCGGACCATGGAATGAGCAGTTCTTC.